The next 5 T cell receptor beta chains were all read from a single sample in a study of long-term antiretroviral therapy in people with HIV. Survey-level resolution applied to immunoSEQ assay v3.0. The protocol was immunoSEQ multiplex PCR, while the TCRdb copy is restricted to in-frame clones and leaves out a portion. The table has about 10,000 clones, approximately 75% seen once. Sample: unsorted PBMCs, taken 0.7 years after starting antiretroviral therapy. The origin of the receptors is a man between 35 and 55 years old with HIV.

This chain connects TRBV4-1 to TRBJ2-7, with 8 bases matching TRBD1. The germline gives CDR1 MGHRA, CDR2 YSYEKL. The CDR3 loop spans 16 amino acids. V was pared by 3 bases and J by 4 bases, with 11 bases of the junction left unmatched. The CDR3 spells CASSQGSGQGIYEQYF. CDR3 sequence (DNA): TGCGCCAGCAGCCAGGGGTCAGGACAGGGTATATACGAGCAGTACTTC.

The chain employs TRBV7-6 and TRBJ2-7; 7 bases map to TRBD1. Per germline, CDR1 SGHVS and CDR2 FNYEAQ. The CDR3 consists of 13 residues. After removal of 4 bases from V and 3 bases from J, the junction contained 3 bases not matched to a gene. The CDR3 coding sequence is TGTGCCAGCAGCTGGGGGACAGTCTACGAGCAGTACTTC. Translation: CASSWGTVYEQYF.

The V and J genes are TRBV7-8 and TRBJ1-1; possibly TRBD1 for D (5 bases). The CDR3 extends over 14 amino acids. Germline CDR1 reads SGHVS; CDR2 reads FQNEAQ. V lost 5 bases and J 3 bases, leaving 13 bases between the germline ends. DNA for the CDR3: TGTGCCAGCAGCCTCAGGGATAAACACACTGAAGCTTTCTTT. Protein sequence: CASSLRDKHTEAFF. Full variable domain (missing parts from reference TRBV7-8 and TRBJ1-1): GAGVSQSPRYKVAKRGQDVALRCDPISGHVSLFWYQQALGQGPEFLTYFQNEAQLDKSGLPSDRFFAERPEGSVSTLKIQRTQQEDSAVYLCASSLRDKHTEAFFGQGTRLTVV.

The CDR3: CASSSYPGTGGSDTQYF. The CDR3 DNA sequence: TGTGCCAGCAGTTCATACCCCGGGACAGGGGGATCTGATACGCAGTATTTT. The V call is TRBV28, the J call TRBJ2-3; 11 bases line up with TRBD1. CDR1 MDHEN and CDR2 SYDVKM come from the germline V gene. V shed 4 bases, J shed 6 bases, and the junction held 12 bases outside the gene matches. The CDR3 is made up of 17 amino acids.

This rearrangement joins TRBV5-5 to TRBJ2-3; D unresolved. The CDR3 covers 13 residues. The germline V gene has CDR1 SGHKS and CDR2 YYEKEE (reference sequence). The V end lost 2 bases, the J end lost 3 bases, and 7 bases lay between the germline ends. In nucleotides, the CDR3 is TGTGCCAGCAGCTTTGGATTTACAGATACGCAGTATTTT. It translates to CASSFGFTDTQYF.